One sample yielded the 16 T cell receptor beta chains listed below, sequenced in a study of CD8 T cells in ankylosing spondylitis (dated by TCRdb to the late 2010s). The investigation overall reported the following: Blood from ankylosing spondylitis patients appeared to be characterized by a TCR beta motif made up of several highly homologous amino acid variants.

The library relied on 5' RACE. TCRdb names Illumina HiSeq 2500 as the instrument used. The public reads were quality trimmed at Q25 with fastp and then assembled into clones with MiXCR by TCRdb, keeping productive beta chains. CDR3 protein sequences are deduplicated, and each keeps its most common genes and DNA. This sample comprises roughly 370,000 distinct CDR3 sequences, around 24% of them detected only once. Jointly, the top ten make up about 16% of the sample. These receptors lack a known antigen. Sequencing was done on a sample of blood, either unsorted or a sorted T cell fraction (not recorded which). Receptors were obtained from a male donor with ankylosing spondylitis.

This clonotype was seen repeatedly, ten times or more. V and J are TRBV6-2 or TRBV6-3 and TRBJ2-1; 13 bases fit TRBD2. V lost 0 bases, J lost 6 bases, and 5 bases stayed unmatched. This CDR3 spans 17 amino acids. The germline V gene has CDR1 MNHEY and CDR2 SVGEGT. The DNA for the CDR3 is TGTGCCAGCAGTTACTCGGGACTAGCGGGAATTTTCAATGAGCAGTTCTTC. Translated, it gives CASSYSGLAGIFNEQFF.

The chain recombines TRBV19 with TRBJ1-5; a possible D gene is TRBD1 (5 bases). The length of the CDR3 is 16 residues. The V end lost 6 bases, the J end lost 4 bases, and 19 bases lay between the germline ends. The germline V gene has CDR1 LNHDA and CDR2 SQIVND (reference sequence). The CDR3 region is CASSYVPRDANQPQHF. CDR3 DNA: TGTGCCAGTAGCTATGTCCCCAGGGACGCGAATCAGCCCCAGCATTTT.

This clonotype was observed a few times. The rearrangement uses TRBV28 and TRBJ2-7; the D gene is possibly TRBD1 (5 bases). V was shortened by 3 bases and J by 1 base, with 13 bases between the two germline ends. CDR3 size: 15 residues. CDR1 MDHEN and CDR2 SYDVKM come from the germline V gene. The CDR3 region is CASSFPGHLSYEQYF. The DNA of the CDR3 is TGTGCCAGCAGTTTCCCAGGACATCTTTCCTACGAGCAGTACTTC.

To note about this clonotype: A read error may be the cause here, since a much bigger clone is one base away. The V gene is TRBV4-3, the J gene TRBJ2-2; D possibly corresponds to TRBD2 (6 bases). The V gene's germline CDR1 is LGHNA and CDR2 YSLEER. The CDR3 totals 17 residues. Here the CDR3 DNA reads TGCGCCACCAGCCAAGATTTTGGCGGGATGCACACCGGGGAGCTGTTTTTT. This gives the protein CATSQDFGGMHTGELFF.

This clonotype was seen a few times. This chain uses TRBV6-1 with TRBJ2-1, with 8 bases fitting TRBD2. This CDR3 spans 14 amino acids. Germline V gene lookup returns CDR1 MNHNS and CDR2 SASEGT. V trimming: 5 bases; J trimming: 3 bases; junction bases outside the gene matches: 3. The DNA for the CDR3 is TGTGCCAGCAGTAATAGCGGGATCTACAATGAGCAGTTCTTC. It specifies CASSNSGIYNEQFF.

The sample holds one count of this clonotype. The rearrangement joins TRBV20-1 to TRBJ2-4; 8 positions match TRBD2. The V gene end was trimmed by 3 bases and the J gene end by 4 bases; junction bases not matched to a gene: 5. The CDR3 spans 14 residues. Germline lookup yields CDR1 DFQATT and CDR2 SNEGSKA (reference sequence). The CDR3 reads CSASGVAGKNIQYF. The CDR3 nucleotides read TGCAGTGCTAGCGGGGTAGCGGGGAAAAACATTCAGTACTTC.

This chain links TRBV20-1 with TRBJ2-5; D remains unclear. CDR1 DFQATT and CDR2 SNEGSKA come from the germline V gene (reference sequence). Trimming left V 1 base short and J 3 bases short, with 9 bases between. This CDR3 is 13 amino acids long. The CDR3 loop is CSARGVGEETQYF. CDR3 DNA: TGCAGTGCTAGAGGGGTTGGGGAAGAGACCCAGTACTTC.

V is TRBV9 and J is TRBJ2-1; D is unresolved. V shed 0 bases and J shed 9 bases, with 10 bases lying between them. This CDR3 is 13 amino acids long. CDR1 is SGDLS and CDR2 is YYNGEE in the germline V gene. CDR3 in amino acids: CASSVGSLSEQFF. The CDR3 DNA reads as TGTGCCAGCAGCGTAGGGAGCCTGAGTGAGCAGTTCTTC.

This chain links TRBV6-2 or TRBV6-3 with TRBJ1-1; D not certain. V was shortened by 3 bases and J by 3 bases, with 8 bases between the two germline ends. CDR3 size: 13 residues. Germline CDR1 reads MNHEY; CDR2 reads SVGEGT. The chain's CDR3 is CASSYRGYTEAFF. CDR3 bases: TGTGCCAGCAGTTATAGAGGTTACACTGAAGCTTTCTTT.

This clonotype was seen many times. V gene TRBV29-1 combines with J gene TRBJ2-7; the D is unclear. Germline V gene data show CDR1 as SQVTM and CDR2 as ANQGSEA. This CDR3 contains 11 residues. V was trimmed by 6 bases and J by 3 bases, leaving 9 bases between them. CDR3 nucleotides: TGCAGCGTCGAACGGAGCTACGAGCAGTACTTC. It yields the protein CSVERSYEQYF.

In its sample, this clonotype was seen a few times. The chain couples TRBV7-9 to TRBJ1-2, with a possible D match to TRBD1 (6 bases). The CDR3 covers 16 residues. The V and J ends lost 1 base and 2 bases respectively, with 14 bases between them. Germline assignment: CDR1 SEHNR and CDR2 FQNEAQ (reference sequence). The CDR3, as DNA: TGTGCCAGCAGCTTAGTAGCCCTTACAGGGAACTATGGCTACACCTTC. It yields the protein CASSLVALTGNYGYTF. Supplemented by reference TRBV7-9 and TRBJ1-2, the full variable domain reads DTGVSQNPRHKITKRGQNVTFRCDPISEHNRLYWYRQTLGQGPEFLTYFQNEAQLEKSRLLSDRFSAERPKGSFSTLEIQRTEQGDSAMYLCASSLVALTGNYGYTFGSGTRLTVV.

The chain couples TRBV10-3 to TRBJ1-1; D may be TRBD1 (6 bases). Germline V lookup: CDR1 ENHRY, CDR2 SYGVKD. V shed 0 bases and J shed 2 bases, with 13 bases lying between them. There are 16 residues in the CDR3. The CDR3 region has the DNA TGTGCCATCAGTGAGTCGGGACAACCACCCAACACTGAAGCTTTCTTT. Protein: CAISESGQPPNTEAFF.

This chain connects TRBV7-9 to TRBJ2-1; a possible D gene is TRBD1 (6 bases). V lost 6 bases and J lost 9, with 21 bases in between. In germline, CDR1 is SEHNR, CDR2 FQNEAQ (reference sequence). The CDR3 loop spans 15 amino acids. The CDR3 DNA reads TGTGCCAGCAGTACTCACGGGACATATTTTGGTGAGCAGTTCTTC. Its translation is CASSTHGTYFGEQFF.

This clonotype was observed a handful of times. The rearrangement links TRBV30 to TRBJ2-2, with D unclear. The CDR3 runs 13 residues. Germline CDR1 is GTSNPN and CDR2 is SVGIG (reference sequence). The V gene lost 0 bases and the J gene lost 3 bases, with 5 bases spanning the gap. This CDR3 reads CAWSVLDTGELFF. In DNA, the CDR3 is TGTGCCTGGAGTGTACTTGACACCGGGGAGCTGTTTTTT.

The chain is built from TRBV20-1 and TRBJ1-2; a possible D gene is TRBD1 (6 bases). Germline V gives CDR1 DFQATT, CDR2 SNEGSKA (reference sequence). V was trimmed by 4 bases and J by 0 bases, leaving 15 bases between them. This CDR3 is built from 15 residues. CDR3 protein: CSANDRTVSNYGYTF. Here the CDR3 DNA reads TGCAGTGCTAACGACCGGACAGTTTCTAACTATGGCTACACCTTC.

The CDR3 DNA reads as TGTGCCAGCAGCTTCAGGGTAGGGAGCTTCTACGAGCAGTACTTC. Protein sequence: CASSFRVGSFYEQYF. The genes are TRBV7-2 and TRBJ2-7; D might be TRBD1 or TRBD2, each matching 5 bases. Germline V gene sequence: CDR1 SGHTA, CDR2 FQGNSA. V lost 3 bases and J lost 3, with 15 bases in between. There are 15 residues in the CDR3.